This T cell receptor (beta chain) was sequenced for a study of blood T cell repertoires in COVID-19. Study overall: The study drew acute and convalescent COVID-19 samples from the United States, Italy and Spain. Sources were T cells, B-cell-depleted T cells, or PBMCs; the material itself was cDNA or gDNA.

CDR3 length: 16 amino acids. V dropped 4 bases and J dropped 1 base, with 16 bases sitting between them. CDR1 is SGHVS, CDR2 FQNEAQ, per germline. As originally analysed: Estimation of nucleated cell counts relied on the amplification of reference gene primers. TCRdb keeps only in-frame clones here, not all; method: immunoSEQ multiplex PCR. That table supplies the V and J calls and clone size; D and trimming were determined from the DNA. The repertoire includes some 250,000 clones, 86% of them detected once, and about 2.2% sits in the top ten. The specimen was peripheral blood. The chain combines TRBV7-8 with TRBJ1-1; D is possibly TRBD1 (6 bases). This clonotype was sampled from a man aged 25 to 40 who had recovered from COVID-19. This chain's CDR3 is CASSSIPDSWNTEAFF. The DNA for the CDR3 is TGTGCCAGCAGCTCAATCCCGGACAGTTGGAACACTGAAGCTTTCTTT. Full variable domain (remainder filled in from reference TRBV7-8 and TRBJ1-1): GAGVSQSPRYKVAKRGQDVALRCDPISGHVSLFWYQQALGQGPEFLTYFQNEAQLDKSGLPSDRFFAERPEGSVSTLKIQRTQQEDSAVYLCASSSIPDSWNTEAFFGQGTRLTVV.